The 6 T cell receptor beta chains given below trace back to one sample, sequenced in a study of blood T cell repertoires in COVID-19. Clones were sequenced by immunoSEQ multiplex PCR, and TCRdb holds only the in-frame ones, with some missing. The sample has 96,000 or so clones; about four fifths are singletons. Source material: peripheral blood. These receptors originate from a man of 80 years or more with COVID-19, enrolled during active disease.

This clone was detected once. The chain combines TRBV5-1 with TRBJ2-1, with 7 nucleotides matching TRBD1. CDR3 length equals 16 residues. Germline CDR1 and CDR2: SGHRS and YFSETQ. The junction had 8 bases not matched to a gene; V was cut back by 0 bases and J by 5 bases. CDR3 in amino acids: CASSLGTTGQHNEQFF. The CDR3 coding sequence is TGCGCCAGCAGCTTGGGGACGACAGGGCAGCACAATGAGCAGTTCTTC.

This clone was detected a few times. The chain has TRBV3-1 (or the pseudogene TRBV3-2) and TRBJ1-6; a possible D gene is TRBD1 (6 bases). This CDR3 contains 12 residues. The V end was cut by 7 bases, the J end by 10 bases, with 11 bases between. Germline V gives CDR1 LGHDT, CDR2 YNNKEL (reference sequence). CDR3 DNA sequence: TGTGCCAGCAAACAGGGAGGGTCACCCCTCCACTTT. Translating gives CASKQGGSPLHF.

This clone was counted only a few times. The chain has TRBV29-1 and TRBJ1-1; TRBD1 aligns across 8 bases. CDR1 SQVTM and CDR2 ANQGSEA come from the germline V gene. CDR3 length: 17 residues. V trimming: 0 bases; J trimming: 5 bases; junction bases outside the gene matches: 14. The CDR3 is CSVEDLDRGRIETEAFF. As DNA, the CDR3 is TGCAGCGTTGAAGATCTTGACAGGGGTAGGATAGAAACTGAAGCTTTCTTT. The full variable domain, its missing parts supplied by reference TRBV29-1 and TRBJ1-1, is SAVISQKPSRDICQRGTSLTIQCQVDSQVTMMFWYRQQPGQSLTLIATANQGSEATYESGFVIDKFPISRPNLTFSTLTVSNMSPEDSSIYLCSVEDLDRGRIETEAFFGQGTRLTVV.

In nucleotides, the CDR3 is TGTGCCAGCAGCCAAGATCCACAGGGGGCTGTCTATGGCTACACCTTC. Translated, it gives CASSQDPQGAVYGYTF. This rearrangement joins TRBV3-1 (or the pseudogene TRBV3-2) to TRBJ1-2, with 9 bases lining up with TRBD1. Germline trimming cut 0 bases from V and 4 bases from J; bases unmatched to any gene: 6. The germline V gene encodes CDR1 LGHDT and CDR2 YNNKEL (reference sequence). CDR3 size: 16 residues.

J is TRBJ1-2 and V is TRBV2, with 9 bases that match TRBD1. This CDR3 region has 16 residues. J was trimmed by 8 bases and V by 5 bases; bases with no gene match: 15. Per the germline V gene, CDR1 is SNHLY and CDR2 is FYNNEI. The DNA for the CDR3 is TGTGCCAGCAGTACCACCATTAAGGGACAGGGAGGAGGCTACACCTTC. Protein sequence: CASSTTIKGQGGGYTF.

The V gene is TRBV15, the J gene TRBJ1-1, with a weak D call TRBD1 (5 bases). The V end was cut by 3 bases, the J end by 1 base, with 12 bases between. CDR1 is LNHNV and CDR2 is YYDKDF in the germline V gene (reference sequence). This CDR3 has 15 residues. The chain's CDR3 is CATSSLTDENTEAFF. The DNA for the CDR3 is TGTGCCACCAGCAGTCTGACAGACGAGAACACTGAAGCTTTCTTT.